One and the same sample provided the 20 T cell receptor beta chains below, sequenced in a study of graft-versus-host responses after intestinal transplantation. Profiled with immunoSEQ multiplex PCR; TCRdb holds only in-frame clones, not every one. The data show about 90,000 clones, 90% to 95% seen once. These receptors' targets are unknown. The material was unstimulated CD8+ T cells sorted from spleen or lymph node cells, obtained before transplant. The receptor source for this set is a human donor who was the organ donor for an intestinal transplant.

This rearrangement joins TRBV9 to TRBJ2-1; the match to TRBD1 covers 7 bases. The junction had 6 bases not matched to a gene; V was cut back by 3 bases and J by 3 bases. In germline, CDR1 is SGDLS, CDR2 YYNGEE. The CDR3 covers 15 residues. The CDR3 coding sequence is TGTGCCAGCAGCGGGGAAGGGGGCGGCTACAATGAGCAGTTCTTC. Protein product: CASSGEGGGYNEQFF. The whole variable domain, filled in from reference TRBV9 and TRBJ2-1, reads DSGVTQTPKHLITATGQRVTLRCSPRSGDLSVYWYQQSLDQGLQFLIQYYNGEERAKGNILERFSAQQFPDLHSELNLSSLELGDSALYFCASSGEGGGYNEQFFGPGTRLTVL.

The gene calls are TRBV5-6 and TRBJ2-3; 9 bases are a match to TRBD1. Germline assignment: CDR1 SGHDT and CDR2 YYEEEE. The CDR3 covers 17 residues. Trimming cost V 4 bases and J 3 bases; bases outside gene matches: 12. The CDR3 sequence is CASSMALGQGSTDTQYF. The DNA for the CDR3 is TGTGCCAGCAGCATGGCTCTAGGACAGGGGTCGACAGATACGCAGTATTTT.

This rearrangement joins TRBV4-2 to TRBJ1-4; no firm D call. Trimming removed 1 base at V and 4 bases at J, with 13 bases between. The germline V gene has CDR1 LGHNA and CDR2 YNFKEQ. The CDR3 runs to 16 residues. For the CDR3, the DNA is TGTGCCAGCAGCCAAGCCGGGGTTCCAGGTAATGAAAAACTGTTTTTT. Translated: CASSQAGVPGNEKLFF.

The rearrangement joins TRBV9 to TRBJ2-2, with 8 bases that match TRBD2. In germline, CDR1 is SGDLS, CDR2 YYNGEE. V shed 3 bases and J 3 bases; nucleotides not matched to a gene: 10. This CDR3 spans 17 amino acids. The CDR3 nucleotides are TGTGCCAGCAGCGCGGGACTAGTCGACTTCGACACCGGGGAGCTGTTTTTT. As protein: CASSAGLVDFDTGELFF.

The gene calls are TRBV7-3 and TRBJ2-3, with 8 bases lining up with TRBD2. From germline, CDR1 is SGHTA and CDR2 FQGTGA. The CDR3 spans 18 residues. V trimming: 2 bases; J trimming: 1 base; junction bases outside the gene matches: 11. As DNA, the CDR3 is TGTGCCAGCAGCTTATTCTCGATCGGGCGGGAGGGCACAGATACGCAGTATTTT. Amino acids: CASSLFSIGREGTDTQYF.

The rearrangement uses TRBV13 and TRBJ2-1, with 13 bases that match TRBD2. The CDR3 is 16 amino acids. Germline loops: CDR1 PRHDT, CDR2 FYEKMQ (reference sequence). V was clipped by 6 bases and J by 8 bases; unmatched bases: 10. CDR3 protein: CASSRTSGGARDEQFF. The CDR3, as DNA: TGTGCCAGCAGTAGAACTAGCGGGGGGGCTCGCGATGAGCAGTTCTTC.

This sequence joins TRBV13 and TRBJ2-2; TRBD2 might be the D (5 bases). The germline V and J ends were trimmed by 5 bases and 7 bases, with 14 bases remaining between them. The CDR3 runs to 14 residues. The V gene's germline CDR1 is PRHDT and CDR2 FYEKMQ (reference sequence). CDR3 DNA sequence: TGTGCCAGCAGCCCTTCTCTTGGACTCGGGGAGCTGTTTTTT. This encodes CASSPSLGLGELFF.

V gene TRBV9 combines with J gene TRBJ1-1; D is unresolved. The CDR3 spans 13 residues. The V end lost 0 bases, the J end lost 1 base, and 4 bases lay between the germline ends. Germline CDR1 reads SGDLS; CDR2 reads YYNGEE. CDR3: CASSVDRNTEAFF. CDR3 DNA sequence: TGTGCCAGCAGCGTAGACAGGAACACTGAAGCTTTCTTT.

V usage is TRBV9 and J usage is TRBJ1-2, with D possibly TRBD1 on 6 matching bases. Trimming removed 0 bases from V and 7 bases from J, with 19 bases in between. CDR1 and CDR2 from the germline V gene are SGDLS and YYNGEE. The CDR3 spans 16 residues. The CDR3 region is CASSVGGGGVPLGYTF. The CDR3 coding sequence is TGTGCCAGCAGCGTAGGGGGGGGCGGGGTCCCCCTTGGCTACACCTTC.

DNA for the CDR3: TGCGCCAGCAGCTCAGCGGGAGGGTGGTCCTACGAGCAGTACTTC. The encoded protein is CASSSAGGWSYEQYF. The chain recombines TRBV5-1 with TRBJ2-7; 10 bases match TRBD2. V dropped 3 bases and J dropped 1; count of bases not matched to a gene: 4. This CDR3 region has 15 residues. The germline V gene has CDR1 SGHRS and CDR2 YFSETQ.

This chain links TRBV4-1 with TRBJ1-1, with D possibly being TRBD1 (6 bases). The CDR3 runs to 14 residues. CDR1 is MGHRA, CDR2 YSYEKL, per germline. V was pared by 4 bases and J by 8 bases, with 17 bases between. This CDR3 is CASSPSNQQGEAFF. The CDR3 DNA is TGCGCCAGCAGCCCCTCAAACCAACAGGGAGAAGCTTTCTTT.

The J gene is TRBJ1-2, the V gene TRBV11-2; D possibly corresponds to TRBD1 (5 bases). The germline V and J ends were trimmed by 4 bases and 4 bases, with 10 bases remaining between them. The V gene's germline CDR1 is SGHAT and CDR2 FQNNGV. This CDR3 has 13 amino acids. This CDR3 is CASSSTGSYGYTF. The DNA of the CDR3 is TGTGCCAGCAGCTCTACAGGAAGCTATGGCTACACCTTC.

This clone has just one count. The V call is TRBV30, the J call TRBJ2-7, with a weak D call TRBD1 (6 bases). The CDR3 extends over 13 amino acids. Trimming left V 0 bases short and J 0 bases short, with 6 bases between. CDR1 is GTSNPN and CDR2 is SVGIG in the germline V gene (reference sequence). For the CDR3, the DNA is TGTGCCTGGAGTGTGGACAGCTCCTACGAGCAGTACTTC. Translation: CAWSVDSSYEQYF.

V gene TRBV5-1 combines with J gene TRBJ2-1; 14 nucleotides line up with TRBD2. The CDR3 extends over 16 amino acids. Trimming at V came to 4 bases and at J to 7 bases, leaving 7 bases not matched to a gene. Germline V gene sequence: CDR1 SGHRS, CDR2 YFSETQ. The CDR3 sequence is CASSPTSGGAGNEQFF. DNA for the CDR3: TGCGCCAGCAGCCCGACTAGCGGGGGGGCGGGGAATGAGCAGTTCTTC.

The chain employs TRBV10-1 and TRBJ2-5; TRBD2 matches at 14 bases. J gave up 2 bases and V 0 bases, and 17 bases lay outside the gene matches. CDR1 is WNHNN, CDR2 SYGVQD, per germline (reference sequence). The CDR3 extends over 22 amino acids. The CDR3 DNA sequence: TGCGCCAGCAGTGAGTCAGAACCGGGACTAGCGGGAGAACCCACACCACAAGAGACCCAGTACTTC. Translated: CASSESEPGLAGEPTPQETQYF.

This clone was recorded only once. The CDR3 DNA is TGTGCCAGCAGCGGTCACAACACCCAAGAGACCCAGTACTTC. Translating gives CASSGHNTQETQYF. The chain is built from TRBV9 and TRBJ2-5, with no clear D. Germline CDR1 reads SGDLS; CDR2 reads YYNGEE. The length of the CDR3 is 14 residues. Trimming pared 3 bases from V and 1 base from J, leaving 10 bases between.

The V and J genes are TRBV2 and TRBJ1-4; a weak D match, TRBD1 (6 bases). Germline values: CDR1 SNHLY, CDR2 FYNNEI. The CDR3 runs 12 residues. Trimming took 5 bases from V and 8 from J, leaving 9 bases between them. The CDR3 protein is CASSYREEKLFF. CDR3 bases: TGTGCCAGCAGTTACAGGGAGGAAAAACTGTTTTTT. The variable domain in full, completed from reference TRBV2 and TRBJ1-4, reads EPEVTQTPSHQVTQMGQEVILRCVPISNHLYFYWYRQILGQKVEFLVSFYNNEISEKSEIFDDQFSVERPDGSNFTLKIRSTKLEDSAMYFCASSYREEKLFFGSGTQLSVL.

The chain combines TRBV5-4 with TRBJ2-7; 10 nucleotides agree with TRBD2. The CDR3 contains 12 residues. V was pared by 6 bases and J by 5 bases, with 2 bases of the junction left unmatched. Germline V lookup: CDR1 SGHNT, CDR2 YYREEE (reference sequence). The CDR3 is CASTGTSDEQYF. Here the CDR3 DNA reads TGTGCCAGCACAGGGACTAGCGACGAGCAGTACTTC.

The chain recombines TRBV5-4 with TRBJ2-3; the D is unclear. Germline CDR1 reads SGHNT; CDR2 reads YYREEE (reference sequence). This CDR3 is built from 12 residues. V lost 5 bases and J 8 bases, leaving 12 bases between the germline ends. The CDR3 DNA reads TGTGCCAGCAGGGCGACATTGGGTACGCAGTATTTT. This sequence encodes CASRATLGTQYF.

The rearrangement uses TRBV4-1 and TRBJ2-1; 7 positions agree with TRBD2. Germline V gene sequence: CDR1 MGHRA, CDR2 YSYEKL. The ends lost 4 bases at V and 3 bases at J; junction bases unmatched: 6. CDR3 length equals 15 residues. The CDR3 bases are TGCGCCAGCAGCCCCCGGGCGGGAGACTACAATGAGCAGTTCTTC. This translates into CASSPRAGDYNEQFF.